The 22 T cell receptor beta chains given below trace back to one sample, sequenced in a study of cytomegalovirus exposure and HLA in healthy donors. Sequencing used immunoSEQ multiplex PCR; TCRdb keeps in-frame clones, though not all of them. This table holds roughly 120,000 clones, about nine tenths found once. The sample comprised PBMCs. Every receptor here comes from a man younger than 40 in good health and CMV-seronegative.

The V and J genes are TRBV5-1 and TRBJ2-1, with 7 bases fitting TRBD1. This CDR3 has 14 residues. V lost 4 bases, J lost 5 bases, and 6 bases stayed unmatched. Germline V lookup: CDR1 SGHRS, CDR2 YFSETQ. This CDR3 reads CASSQLTGNNEQFF. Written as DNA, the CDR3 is TGCGCCAGCAGCCAGTTGACAGGGAACAATGAGCAGTTCTTC.

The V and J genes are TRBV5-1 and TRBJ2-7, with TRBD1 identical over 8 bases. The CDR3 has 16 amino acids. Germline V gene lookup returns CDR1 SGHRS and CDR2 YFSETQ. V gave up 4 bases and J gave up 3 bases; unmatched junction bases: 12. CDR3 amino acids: CASSGLQGARLYEQYF. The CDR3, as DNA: TGCGCCAGCAGCGGGCTTCAGGGGGCGCGTCTCTACGAGCAGTACTTC.

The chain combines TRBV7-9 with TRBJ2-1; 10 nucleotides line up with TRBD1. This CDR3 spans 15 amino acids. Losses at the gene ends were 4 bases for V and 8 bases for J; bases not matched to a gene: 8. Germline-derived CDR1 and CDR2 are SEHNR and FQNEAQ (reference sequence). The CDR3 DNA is TGTGCCAGCAGCTCGACAGGGGGCGACCGAGATGAGCAGTTCTTC. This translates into CASSSTGGDRDEQFF.

CDR3 protein: CASSASGGDYGYTF. The DNA of the CDR3 is TGTGCCAGCAGCGCCTCAGGGGGCGACTATGGCTACACCTTC. J is TRBJ1-2 and V is TRBV5-5, with 8 bases fitting TRBD1. The V gene end was trimmed by 4 bases and the J gene end by 3 bases; junction bases not matched to a gene: 5. Germline V CDR1 and CDR2: SGHKS, YYEKEE (reference sequence). The CDR3 is 14 amino acids.

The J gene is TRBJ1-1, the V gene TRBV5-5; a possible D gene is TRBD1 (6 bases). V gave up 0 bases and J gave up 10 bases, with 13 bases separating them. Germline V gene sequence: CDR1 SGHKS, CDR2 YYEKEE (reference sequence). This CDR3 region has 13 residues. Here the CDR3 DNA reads TGTGCCAGCAGCTTGGGGCCCCCAGGGGTAGCTTTCTTT. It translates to CASSLGPPGVAFF.

CDR3 sequence (DNA): TGTGCCAGCTCACCCAGCGCAAGCTTACTGGGCGAGCAGTACTTC. The encoded protein is CASSPSASLLGEQYF. V is TRBV18 and J is TRBJ2-7; unclear D gene. V dropped 3 bases and J dropped 6 bases, with 18 bases sitting between them. The germline V gene encodes CDR1 KGHSH and CDR2 LQKENI. The CDR3 totals 15 residues.

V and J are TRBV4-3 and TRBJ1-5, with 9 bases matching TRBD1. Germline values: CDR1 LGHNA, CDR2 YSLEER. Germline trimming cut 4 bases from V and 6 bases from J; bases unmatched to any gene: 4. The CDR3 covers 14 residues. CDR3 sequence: CASSPWTGVQPQHF. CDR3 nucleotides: TGCGCCAGCAGCCCCTGGACAGGGGTTCAGCCCCAGCATTTT.

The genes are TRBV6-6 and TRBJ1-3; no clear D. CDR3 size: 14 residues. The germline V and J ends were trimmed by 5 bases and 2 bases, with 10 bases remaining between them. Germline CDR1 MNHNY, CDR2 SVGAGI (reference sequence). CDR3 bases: TGTGCCAGCAGTGCGGGCGTACCTGGAAACACCATATATTTT. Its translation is CASSAGVPGNTIYF.

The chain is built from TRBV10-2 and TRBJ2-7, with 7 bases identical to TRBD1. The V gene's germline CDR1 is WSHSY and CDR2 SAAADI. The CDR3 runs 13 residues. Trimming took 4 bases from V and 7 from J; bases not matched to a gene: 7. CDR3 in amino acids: CASSAAGGWEQYF. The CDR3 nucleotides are TGCGCCAGCAGTGCTGCAGGGGGATGGGAGCAGTACTTC.

The CDR3 is CASSQEGTGNGYTF. The CDR3, as DNA: TGTGCCAGCAGCCAGGAGGGGACAGGGAATGGCTACACCTTC. This chain connects TRBV6-4 to TRBJ1-2, with 9 bases aligning to TRBD1. Germline V gene lookup returns CDR1 MRHNA and CDR2 SNTAGT. The CDR3 totals 14 residues. V was clipped by 6 bases and J by 6 bases; unmatched bases: 8.

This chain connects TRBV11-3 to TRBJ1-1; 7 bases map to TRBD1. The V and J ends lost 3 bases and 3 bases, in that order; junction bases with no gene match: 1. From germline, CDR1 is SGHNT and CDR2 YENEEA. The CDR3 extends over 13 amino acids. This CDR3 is CASSFQGDTEAFF. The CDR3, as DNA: TGTGCCAGCAGCTTCCAGGGGGACACTGAAGCTTTCTTT.

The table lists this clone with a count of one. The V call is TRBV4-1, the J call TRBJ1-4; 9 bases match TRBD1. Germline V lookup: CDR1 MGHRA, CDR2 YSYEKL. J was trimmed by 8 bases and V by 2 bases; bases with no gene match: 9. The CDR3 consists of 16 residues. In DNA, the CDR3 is TGCGCCAGCAGCCAACTACAGGGGACAGGGAACGAAAAACTGTTTTTT. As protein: CASSQLQGTGNEKLFF.

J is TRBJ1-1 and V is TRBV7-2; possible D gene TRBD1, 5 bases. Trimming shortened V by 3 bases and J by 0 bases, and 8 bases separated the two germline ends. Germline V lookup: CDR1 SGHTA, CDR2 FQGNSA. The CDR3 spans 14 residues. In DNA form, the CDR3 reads TGTGCCAGCAGCTTGACAGACATGAACACTGAAGCTTTCTTT. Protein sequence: CASSLTDMNTEAFF.

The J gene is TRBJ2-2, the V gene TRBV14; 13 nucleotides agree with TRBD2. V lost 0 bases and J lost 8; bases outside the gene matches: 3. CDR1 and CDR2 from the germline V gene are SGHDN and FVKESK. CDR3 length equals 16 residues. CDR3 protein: CASSQEPGLAGGELFF. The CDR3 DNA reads TGTGCCAGCAGCCAAGAACCGGGACTAGCGGGAGGGGAGCTGTTTTTT.

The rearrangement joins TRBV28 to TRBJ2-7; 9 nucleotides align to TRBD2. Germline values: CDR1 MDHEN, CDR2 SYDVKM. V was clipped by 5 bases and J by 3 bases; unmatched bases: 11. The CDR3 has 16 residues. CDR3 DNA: TGTGCCAGCAGTAACGTAGCGGGGGCGCCGGGCTACGAGCAGTACTTC. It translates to CASSNVAGAPGYEQYF. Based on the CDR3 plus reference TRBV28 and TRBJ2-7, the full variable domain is DVKVTQSSRYLVKRTGEKVFLECVQDMDHENMFWYRQDPGLGLRLIYFSYDVKMKEKGDIPEGYSVSREKKERFSLILESASTNQTSMYLCASSNVAGAPGYEQYFGPGTRLTVT.

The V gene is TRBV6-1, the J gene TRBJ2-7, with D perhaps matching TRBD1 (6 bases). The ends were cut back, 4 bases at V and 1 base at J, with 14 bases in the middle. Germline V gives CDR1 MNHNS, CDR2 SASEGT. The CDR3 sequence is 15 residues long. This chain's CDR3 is CASSVGPRGSYEQYF. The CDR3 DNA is TGTGCCAGCAGTGTCGGACCCAGGGGTTCCTACGAGCAGTACTTC.

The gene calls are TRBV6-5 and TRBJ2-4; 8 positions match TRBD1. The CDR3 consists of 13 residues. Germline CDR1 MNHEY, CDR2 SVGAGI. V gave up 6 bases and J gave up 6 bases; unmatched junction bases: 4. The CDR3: CASRTGDGNIQYF. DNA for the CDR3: TGTGCCAGCAGGACAGGGGACGGAAACATTCAGTACTTC.

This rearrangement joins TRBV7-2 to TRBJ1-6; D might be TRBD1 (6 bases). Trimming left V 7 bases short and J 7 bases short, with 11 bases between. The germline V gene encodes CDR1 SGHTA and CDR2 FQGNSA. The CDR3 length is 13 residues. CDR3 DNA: TGTGCCAGCACCGACAGGAGCAATTCACCCCTCCACTTT. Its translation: CASTDRSNSPLHF.

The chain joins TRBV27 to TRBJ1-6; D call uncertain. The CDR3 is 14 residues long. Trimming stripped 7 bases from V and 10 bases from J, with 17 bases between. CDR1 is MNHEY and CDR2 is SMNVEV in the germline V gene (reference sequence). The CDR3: CASMRRSLESPLHF. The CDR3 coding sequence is TGTGCCAGCATGCGCCGATCCCTAGAGTCACCCCTCCACTTT.

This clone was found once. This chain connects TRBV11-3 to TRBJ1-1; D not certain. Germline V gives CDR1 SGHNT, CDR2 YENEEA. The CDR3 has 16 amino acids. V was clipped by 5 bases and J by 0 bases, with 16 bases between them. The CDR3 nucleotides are TGTGCCAGCAGCCCCGACATGCATATTATGAACACTGAAGCTTTCTTT. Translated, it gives CASSPDMHIMNTEAFF.

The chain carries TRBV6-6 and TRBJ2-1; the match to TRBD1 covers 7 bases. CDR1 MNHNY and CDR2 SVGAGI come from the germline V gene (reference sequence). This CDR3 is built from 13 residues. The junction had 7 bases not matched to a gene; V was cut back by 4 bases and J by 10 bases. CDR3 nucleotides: TGTGCCAGCAGTTTCCCCATGGGACAGGAGCAGTTCTTC. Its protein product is CASSFPMGQEQFF.

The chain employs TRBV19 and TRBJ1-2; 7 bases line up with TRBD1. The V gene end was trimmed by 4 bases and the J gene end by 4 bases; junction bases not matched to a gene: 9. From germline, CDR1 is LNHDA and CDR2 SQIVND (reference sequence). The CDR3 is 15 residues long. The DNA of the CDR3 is TGTGCCAGTAGTACTGCTGCGGACAGGAGCTATGGCTACACCTTC. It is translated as CASSTAADRSYGYTF.